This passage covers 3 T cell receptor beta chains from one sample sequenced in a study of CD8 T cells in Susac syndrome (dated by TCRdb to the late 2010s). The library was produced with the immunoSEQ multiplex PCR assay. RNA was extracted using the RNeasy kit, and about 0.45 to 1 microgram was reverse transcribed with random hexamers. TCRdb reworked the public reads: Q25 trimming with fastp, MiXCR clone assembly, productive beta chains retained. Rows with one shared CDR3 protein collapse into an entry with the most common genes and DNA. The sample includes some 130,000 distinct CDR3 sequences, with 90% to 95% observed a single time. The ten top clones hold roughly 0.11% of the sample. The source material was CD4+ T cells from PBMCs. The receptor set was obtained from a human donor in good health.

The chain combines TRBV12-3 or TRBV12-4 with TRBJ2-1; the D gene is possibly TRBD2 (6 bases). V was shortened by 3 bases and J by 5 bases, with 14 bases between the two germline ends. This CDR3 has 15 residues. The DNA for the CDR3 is TGTGCCAGCAGTTTTGGGCTAGCGCACCACAATGAGCAGTTCTTC. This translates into CASSFGLAHHNEQFF.

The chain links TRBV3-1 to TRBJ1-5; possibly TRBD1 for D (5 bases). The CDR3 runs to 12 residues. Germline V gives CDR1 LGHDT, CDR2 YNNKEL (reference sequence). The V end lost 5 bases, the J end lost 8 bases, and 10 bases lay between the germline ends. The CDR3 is CASSSPGEPQHF. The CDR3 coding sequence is TGTGCCAGCAGCTCCCCGGGGGAGCCCCAGCATTTT.

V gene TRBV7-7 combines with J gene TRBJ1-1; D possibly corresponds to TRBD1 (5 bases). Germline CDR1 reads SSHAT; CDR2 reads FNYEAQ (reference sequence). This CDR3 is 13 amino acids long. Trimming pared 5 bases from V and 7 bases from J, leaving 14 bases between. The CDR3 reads CASSARVGGEAFF. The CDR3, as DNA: TGTGCCAGCAGCGCCCGGGTCGGGGGTGAAGCTTTCTTT.